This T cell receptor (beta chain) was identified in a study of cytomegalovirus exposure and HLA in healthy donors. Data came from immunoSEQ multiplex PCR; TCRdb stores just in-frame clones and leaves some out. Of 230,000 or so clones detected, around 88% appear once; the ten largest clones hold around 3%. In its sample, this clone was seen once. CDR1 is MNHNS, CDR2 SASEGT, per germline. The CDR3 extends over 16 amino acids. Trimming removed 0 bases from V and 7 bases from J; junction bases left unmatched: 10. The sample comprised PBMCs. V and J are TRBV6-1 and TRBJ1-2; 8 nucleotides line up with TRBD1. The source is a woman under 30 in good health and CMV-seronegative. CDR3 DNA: TGTGCCAGCAGTGAAGCGTTTAGGACAGGGCGTCGTGGCTACACCTTC. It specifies CASSEAFRTGRRGYTF.